This section outlines one T cell receptor (beta chain) sequence together with its context. Its matching antigen is unknown. Other DNA sequences from this sample encode an identical CDR3 as well. Produced via immunoSEQ multiplex PCR; TCRdb's table is partial and in-frame only. The data contain 2 million to 2.5 million clones, roughly 93% of them seen just once; the ten biggest clones take up about 0.38%. The record originates from a study of shared clonotypes between healthy human individuals. The study, taken as a whole, reports: Clonotype sharing among donors likely depends on sequencing depth.

V was trimmed by 3 bases and J by 0 bases, leaving 15 bases between them. Germline lookup yields CDR1 MDHEN and CDR2 SYDVKM. The CDR3 length is 16 residues. This rearrangement joins TRBV28 to TRBJ2-7; tentative D call: TRBD2 (5 bases). The material sequenced was naive CD4+ T cells from PBMCs. The subset denotes: CD45RA+ positively selected. The TCR comes from a man in his late teens or twenties in good health. Some clones in this sample may be carry-over from other donors' samples. CDR3 DNA sequence: TGTGCCAGCAGTTTCCGACGGGGTGGTCTCTCCTACGAGCAGTACTTC. This encodes CASSFRRGGLSYEQYF.